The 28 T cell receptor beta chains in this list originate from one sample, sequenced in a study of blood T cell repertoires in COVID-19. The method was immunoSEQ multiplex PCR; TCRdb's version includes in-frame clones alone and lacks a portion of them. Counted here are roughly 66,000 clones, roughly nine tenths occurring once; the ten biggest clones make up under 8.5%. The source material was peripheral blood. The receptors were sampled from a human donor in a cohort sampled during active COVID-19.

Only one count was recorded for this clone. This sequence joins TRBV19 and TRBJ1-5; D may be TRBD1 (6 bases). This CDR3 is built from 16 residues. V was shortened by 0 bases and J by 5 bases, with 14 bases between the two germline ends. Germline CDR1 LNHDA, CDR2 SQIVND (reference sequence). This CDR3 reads CASSIDSTGLHQPQHF. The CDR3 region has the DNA TGTGCCAGTAGTATAGATTCCACAGGGCTCCATCAGCCCCAGCATTTT.

The CDR3 is CASSKTDNEQFF. CDR3 DNA: TGCGCCAGCAGCAAAACAGACAATGAGCAGTTCTTC. The chain uses TRBV4-3 and TRBJ2-1; D is undetermined. The V end was cut by 5 bases, the J end by 5 bases, with 7 bases between. This CDR3 has 12 amino acids. Per germline, CDR1 LGHNA and CDR2 YSLEER.

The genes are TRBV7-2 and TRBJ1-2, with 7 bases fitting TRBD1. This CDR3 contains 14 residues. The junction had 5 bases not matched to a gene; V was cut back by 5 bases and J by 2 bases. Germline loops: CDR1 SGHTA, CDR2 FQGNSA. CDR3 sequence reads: CASSPPRGNYGYTF. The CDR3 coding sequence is TGTGCCAGCAGCCCCCCCAGGGGGAACTATGGCTACACCTTC. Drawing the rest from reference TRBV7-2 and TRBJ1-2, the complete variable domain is GAGVSQSPSNKVTEKGKDVELRCDPISGHTALYWYRQSLGQGLEFLIYFQGNSAPDKSGLPSDRFSAERTGGSVSTLTIQRTQQEDSAVYLCASSPPRGNYGYTFGSGTRLTVV.

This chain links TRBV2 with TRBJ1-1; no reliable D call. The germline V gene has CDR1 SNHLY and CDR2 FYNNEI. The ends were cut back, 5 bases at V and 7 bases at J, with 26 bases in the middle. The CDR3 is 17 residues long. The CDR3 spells CASSFIPYGVGADEAFF. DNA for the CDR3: TGTGCCAGCAGTTTTATTCCTTATGGAGTCGGCGCGGATGAAGCTTTCTTT.

The CDR3: CASSQDLGRSYGYTF. The CDR3 bases are TGTGCCAGCAGCCAAGATTTGGGGCGGTCCTATGGCTACACCTTC. The chain couples TRBV14 to TRBJ1-2; possible D gene TRBD1, 5 bases. The CDR3 is 15 amino acids. In germline, CDR1 is SGHDN, CDR2 FVKESK. Trimming shortened V by 0 bases and J by 4 bases, and 12 bases separated the two germline ends.

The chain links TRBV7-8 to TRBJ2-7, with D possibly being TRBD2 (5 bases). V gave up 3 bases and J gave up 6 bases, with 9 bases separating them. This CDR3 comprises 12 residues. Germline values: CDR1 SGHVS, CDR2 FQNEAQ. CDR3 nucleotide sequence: TGTGCCAGCAGCTTCCCGGCGGGCGAGCAGTACTTC. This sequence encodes CASSFPAGEQYF.

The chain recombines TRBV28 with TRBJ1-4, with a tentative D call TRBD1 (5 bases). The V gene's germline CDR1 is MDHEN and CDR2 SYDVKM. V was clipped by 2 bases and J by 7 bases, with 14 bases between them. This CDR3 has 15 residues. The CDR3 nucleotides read TGTGCCAGCAGTTTACGTGGGGGGTGGAGTGAAAAACTGTTTTTT. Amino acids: CASSLRGGWSEKLFF.

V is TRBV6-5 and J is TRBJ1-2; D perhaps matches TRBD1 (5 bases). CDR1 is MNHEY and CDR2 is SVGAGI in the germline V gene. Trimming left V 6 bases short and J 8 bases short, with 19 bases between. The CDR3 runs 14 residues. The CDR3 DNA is TGTGCCAGCAGAGGCCCAGGGCCCATGGGGGGCTACACCTTC. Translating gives CASRGPGPMGGYTF.

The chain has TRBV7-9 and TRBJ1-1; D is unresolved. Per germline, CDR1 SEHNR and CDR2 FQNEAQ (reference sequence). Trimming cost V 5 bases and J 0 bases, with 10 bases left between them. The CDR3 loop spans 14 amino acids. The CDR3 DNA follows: TGTGCCAGCAGCCTCAACAACATGAACACTGAAGCTTTCTTT. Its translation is CASSLNNMNTEAFF.

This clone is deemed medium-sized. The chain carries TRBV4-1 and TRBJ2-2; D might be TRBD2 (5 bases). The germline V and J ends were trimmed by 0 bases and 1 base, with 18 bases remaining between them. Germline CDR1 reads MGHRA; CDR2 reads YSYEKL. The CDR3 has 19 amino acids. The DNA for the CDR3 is TGCGCCAGCAGCCAAGATCGGTCGGAGTTAGCGCAGAACACCGGGGAGCTGTTTTTT. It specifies CASSQDRSELAQNTGELFF.

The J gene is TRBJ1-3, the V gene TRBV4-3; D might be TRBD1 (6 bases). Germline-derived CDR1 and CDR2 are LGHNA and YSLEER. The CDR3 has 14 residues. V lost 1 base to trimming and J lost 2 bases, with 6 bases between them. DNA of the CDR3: TGCGCCAGCAGCCAAGGGACAGCTGGAAACACCATATATTTT. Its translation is CASSQGTAGNTIYF.

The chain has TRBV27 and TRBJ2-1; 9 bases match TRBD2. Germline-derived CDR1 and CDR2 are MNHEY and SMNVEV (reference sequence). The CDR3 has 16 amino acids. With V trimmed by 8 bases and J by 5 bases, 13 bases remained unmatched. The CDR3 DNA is TGTGCCAGCTTCGGCGTATCTAGCGGGAATAACAATGAGCAGTTCTTC. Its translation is CASFGVSSGNNNEQFF.

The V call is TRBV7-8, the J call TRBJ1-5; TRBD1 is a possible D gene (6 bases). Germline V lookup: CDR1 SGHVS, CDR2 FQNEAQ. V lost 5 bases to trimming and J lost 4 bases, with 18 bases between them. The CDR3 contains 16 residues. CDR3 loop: CASSVHPGTQNQPQHF. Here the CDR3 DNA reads TGTGCCAGCAGCGTTCATCCCGGGACACAAAATCAGCCCCAGCATTTT.

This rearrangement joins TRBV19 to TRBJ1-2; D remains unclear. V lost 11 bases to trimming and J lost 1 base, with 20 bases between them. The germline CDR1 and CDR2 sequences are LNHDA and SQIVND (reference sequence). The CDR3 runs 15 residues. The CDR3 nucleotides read TGTGCCTCCTCGGCGAGGAGCAGAGATAACTATGGCTACACCTTC. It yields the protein CASSARSRDNYGYTF.

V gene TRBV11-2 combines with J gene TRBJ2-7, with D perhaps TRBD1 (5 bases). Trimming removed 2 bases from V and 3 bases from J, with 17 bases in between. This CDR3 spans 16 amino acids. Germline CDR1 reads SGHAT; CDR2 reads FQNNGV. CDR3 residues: CASSLFQGSALYEQYF. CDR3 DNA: TGTGCCAGCAGCTTATTCCAGGGTTCGGCCCTCTACGAGCAGTACTTC.

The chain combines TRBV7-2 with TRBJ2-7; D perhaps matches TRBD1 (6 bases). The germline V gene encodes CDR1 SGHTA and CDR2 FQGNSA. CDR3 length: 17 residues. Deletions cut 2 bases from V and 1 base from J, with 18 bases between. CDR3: CASSLLGQLGVSYEQYF. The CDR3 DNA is TGTGCCAGCAGCTTATTGGGACAACTAGGGGTTTCCTACGAGCAGTACTTC. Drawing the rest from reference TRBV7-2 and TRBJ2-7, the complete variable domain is GAGVSQSPSNKVTEKGKDVELRCDPISGHTALYWYRQSLGQGLEFLIYFQGNSAPDKSGLPSDRFSAERTGGSVSTLTIQRTQQEDSAVYLCASSLLGQLGVSYEQYFGPGTRLTVT.

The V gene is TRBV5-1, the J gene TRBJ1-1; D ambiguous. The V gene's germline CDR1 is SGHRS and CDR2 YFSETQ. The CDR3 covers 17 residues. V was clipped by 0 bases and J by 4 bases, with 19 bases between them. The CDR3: CASSLGGWKDGSTEAFF. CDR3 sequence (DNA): TGCGCCAGCAGCTTGGGAGGGTGGAAAGACGGTAGCACTGAAGCTTTCTTT. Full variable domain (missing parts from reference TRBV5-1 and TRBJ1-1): KAGVTQTPRYLIKTRGQQVTLSCSPISGHRSVSWYQQTPGQGLQFLFEYFSETQRNKGNFPGRFSGRQFSNSRSEMNVSTLELGDSALYLCASSLGGWKDGSTEAFFGQGTRLTVV.

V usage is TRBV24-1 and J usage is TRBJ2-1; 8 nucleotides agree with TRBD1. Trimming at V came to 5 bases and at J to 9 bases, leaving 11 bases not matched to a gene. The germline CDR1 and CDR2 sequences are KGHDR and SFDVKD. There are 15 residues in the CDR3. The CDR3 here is CATSGTGGLNSEQFF. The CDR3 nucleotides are TGTGCCACCAGTGGCACAGGGGGATTAAACTCTGAGCAGTTCTTC.

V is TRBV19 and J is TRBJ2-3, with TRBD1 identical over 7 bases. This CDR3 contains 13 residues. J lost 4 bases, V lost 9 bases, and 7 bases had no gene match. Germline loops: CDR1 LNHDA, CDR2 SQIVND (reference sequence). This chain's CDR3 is CASGQVPADTQYF. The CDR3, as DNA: TGTGCCAGCGGACAGGTTCCCGCAGATACGCAGTATTTT. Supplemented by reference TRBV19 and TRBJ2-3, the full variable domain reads DGGITQSPKYLFRKEGQNVTLSCEQNLNHDAMYWYRQDPGQGLRLIYYSQIVNDFQKGDIAEGYSVSREKKESFPLTVTSAQKNPTAFYLCASGQVPADTQYFGPGTRLTVL.

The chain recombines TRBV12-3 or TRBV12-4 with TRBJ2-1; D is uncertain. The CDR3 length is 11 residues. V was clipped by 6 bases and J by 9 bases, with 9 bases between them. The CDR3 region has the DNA TGTGCCAGCAGCCAAAGTAGTGAGCAGTTCTTC. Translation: CASSQSSEQFF.

As DNA, the CDR3 is TGTGCCAGCAGCTCCCTGATTAGCTCCTACAATGAGCAGTTCTTC. Protein: CASSSLISSYNEQFF. The chain has TRBV11-3 and TRBJ2-1; D unclear. The V gene lost 4 bases and the J gene lost 0 bases, with 10 bases spanning the gap. CDR3 length: 15 amino acids. CDR1 SGHNT and CDR2 YENEEA come from the germline V gene.

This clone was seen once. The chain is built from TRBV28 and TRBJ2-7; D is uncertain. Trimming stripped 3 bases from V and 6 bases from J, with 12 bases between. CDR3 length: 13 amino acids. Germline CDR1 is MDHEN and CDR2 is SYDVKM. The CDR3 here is CASSFSPTLEQYF. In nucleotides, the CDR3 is TGTGCCAGCAGTTTCTCCCCTACCCTCGAGCAGTACTTC.

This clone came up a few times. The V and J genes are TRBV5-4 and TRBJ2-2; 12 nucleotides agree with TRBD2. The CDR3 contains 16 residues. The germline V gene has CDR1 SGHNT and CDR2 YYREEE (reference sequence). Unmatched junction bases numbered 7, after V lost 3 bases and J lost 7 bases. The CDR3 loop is CASSSPSGGEVGELFF. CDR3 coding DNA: TGTGCCAGCAGCTCCCCTAGCGGGGGGGAGGTCGGGGAGCTGTTTTTT. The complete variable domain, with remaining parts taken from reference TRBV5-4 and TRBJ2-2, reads ETGVTQSPTHLIKTRGQQVTLRCSSQSGHNTVSWYQQALGQGPQFIFQYYREEENGRGNFPPRFSGLQFPNYSSELNVNALELDDSALYLCASSSPSGGEVGELFFGEGSRLTVL.

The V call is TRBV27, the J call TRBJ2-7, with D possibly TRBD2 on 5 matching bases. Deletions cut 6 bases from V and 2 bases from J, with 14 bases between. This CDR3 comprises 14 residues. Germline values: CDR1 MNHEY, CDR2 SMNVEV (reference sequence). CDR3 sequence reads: CASRPPGLAYEQYF. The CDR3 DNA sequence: TGTGCCAGCAGGCCCCCGGGATTGGCCTACGAGCAGTACTTC.

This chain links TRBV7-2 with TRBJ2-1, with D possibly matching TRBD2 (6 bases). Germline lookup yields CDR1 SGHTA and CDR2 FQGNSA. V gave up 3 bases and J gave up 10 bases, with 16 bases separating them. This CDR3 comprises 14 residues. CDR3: CASSFSAEGEEQFF. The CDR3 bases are TGTGCCAGCAGCTTCTCGGCGGAGGGAGAGGAGCAGTTCTTC.

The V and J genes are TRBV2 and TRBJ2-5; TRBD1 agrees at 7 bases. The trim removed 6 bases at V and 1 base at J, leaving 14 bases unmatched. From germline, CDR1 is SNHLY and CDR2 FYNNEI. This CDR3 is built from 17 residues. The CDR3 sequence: CASRQDRVGPAQETQYF. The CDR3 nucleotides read TGTGCCAGCAGGCAAGACAGGGTTGGTCCTGCCCAAGAGACCCAGTACTTC.

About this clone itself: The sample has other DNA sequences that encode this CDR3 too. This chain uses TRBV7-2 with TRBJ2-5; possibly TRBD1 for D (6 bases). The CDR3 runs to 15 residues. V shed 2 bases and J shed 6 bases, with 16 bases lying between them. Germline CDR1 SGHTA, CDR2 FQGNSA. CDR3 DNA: TGTGCCAGCAGCTTATTTGCAGGGGAAGGACAGACCCAGTACTTC. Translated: CASSLFAGEGQTQYF.

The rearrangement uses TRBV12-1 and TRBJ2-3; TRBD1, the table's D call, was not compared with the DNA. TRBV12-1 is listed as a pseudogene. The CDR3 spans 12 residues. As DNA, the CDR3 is TGTGCCAGCAGCTGCCCGGGACATCCGCAGTATTTT. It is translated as CASSCPGHPQYF.